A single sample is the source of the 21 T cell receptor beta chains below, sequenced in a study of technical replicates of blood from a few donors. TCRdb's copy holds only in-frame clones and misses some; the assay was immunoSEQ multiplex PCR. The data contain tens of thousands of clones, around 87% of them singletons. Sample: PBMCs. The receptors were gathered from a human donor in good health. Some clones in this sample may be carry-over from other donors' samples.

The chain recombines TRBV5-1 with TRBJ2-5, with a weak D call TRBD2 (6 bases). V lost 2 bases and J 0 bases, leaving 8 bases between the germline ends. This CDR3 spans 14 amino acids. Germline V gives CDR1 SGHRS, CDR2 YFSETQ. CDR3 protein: CASSFSGYQETQYF. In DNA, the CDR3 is TGCGCCAGCAGCTTTAGCGGCTACCAAGAGACCCAGTACTTC.

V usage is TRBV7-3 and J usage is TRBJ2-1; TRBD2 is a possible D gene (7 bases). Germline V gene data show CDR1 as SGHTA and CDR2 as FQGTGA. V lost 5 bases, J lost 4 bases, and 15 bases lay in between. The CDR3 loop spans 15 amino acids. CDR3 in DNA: TGTGCCAGCAGCCCCGTGGGGGGGGCTTACAATGAGCAGTTCTTC. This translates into CASSPVGGAYNEQFF.

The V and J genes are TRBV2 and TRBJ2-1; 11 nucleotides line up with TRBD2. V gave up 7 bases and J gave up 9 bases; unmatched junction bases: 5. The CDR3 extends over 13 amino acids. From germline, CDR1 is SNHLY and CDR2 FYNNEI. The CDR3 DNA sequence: TGTGCCAGCACTAGCGGGAGGATGGGTGAGCAGTTCTTC. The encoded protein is CASTSGRMGEQFF.

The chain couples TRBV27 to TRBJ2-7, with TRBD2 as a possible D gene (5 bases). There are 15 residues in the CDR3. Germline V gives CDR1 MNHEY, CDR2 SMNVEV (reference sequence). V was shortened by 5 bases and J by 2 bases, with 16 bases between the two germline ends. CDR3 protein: CASSPPARGTYEQYF. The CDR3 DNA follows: TGTGCCAGCAGTCCCCCAGCGCGAGGGACCTACGAGCAGTACTTC.

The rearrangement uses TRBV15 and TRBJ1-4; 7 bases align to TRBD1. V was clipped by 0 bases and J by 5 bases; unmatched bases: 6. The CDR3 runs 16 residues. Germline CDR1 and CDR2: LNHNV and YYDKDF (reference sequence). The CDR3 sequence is CATSRESVRGNEKLFF. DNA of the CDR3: TGTGCCACCAGCAGAGAATCAGTCAGGGGGAATGAAAAACTGTTTTTT.

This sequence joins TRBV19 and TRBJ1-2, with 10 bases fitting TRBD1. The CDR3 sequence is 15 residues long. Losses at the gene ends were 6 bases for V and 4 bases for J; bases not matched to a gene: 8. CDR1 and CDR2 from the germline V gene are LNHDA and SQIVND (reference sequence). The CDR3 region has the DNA TGTGCCAGTAGAGACCGGACAGGGGGGATCTATGGCTACACCTTC. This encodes CASRDRTGGIYGYTF.

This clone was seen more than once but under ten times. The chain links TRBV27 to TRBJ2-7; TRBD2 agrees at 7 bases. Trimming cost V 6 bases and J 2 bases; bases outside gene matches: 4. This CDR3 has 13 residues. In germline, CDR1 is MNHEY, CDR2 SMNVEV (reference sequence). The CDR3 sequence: CASSLGLAYEQYF. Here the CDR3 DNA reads TGTGCCAGCAGCCTAGGACTAGCCTACGAGCAGTACTTC.

DNA for the CDR3: TGTGCCAGCAGCTTGGAGGCAGGGGCATCTGGAAACACCATATATTTT. Residues: CASSLEAGASGNTIYF. The chain has TRBV5-6 and TRBJ1-3, with D possibly being TRBD1 (6 bases). V lost 0 bases, J lost 1 base, and 11 bases lay in between. The CDR3 spans 16 residues. Germline CDR1 and CDR2: SGHDT and YYEEEE. The full variable domain, rest sourced from reference TRBV5-6 and TRBJ1-3, is DAGVTQSPTHLIKTRGQQVTLRCSPKSGHDTVSWYQQALGQGPQFIFQYYEEEERQRGNFPDRFSGHQFPNYSSELNVNALLLGDSALYLCASSLEAGASGNTIYFGEGSWLTVV.

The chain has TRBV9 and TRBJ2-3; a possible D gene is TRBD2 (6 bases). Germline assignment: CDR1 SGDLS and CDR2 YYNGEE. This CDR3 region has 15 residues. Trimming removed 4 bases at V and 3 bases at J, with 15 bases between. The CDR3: CASSRPMGGTDTQYF. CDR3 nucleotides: TGTGCCAGCAGCCGCCCAATGGGGGGTACAGATACGCAGTATTTT.

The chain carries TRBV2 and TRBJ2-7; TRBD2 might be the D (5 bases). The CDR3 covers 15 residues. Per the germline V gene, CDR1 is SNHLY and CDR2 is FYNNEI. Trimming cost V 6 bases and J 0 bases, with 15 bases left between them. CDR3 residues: CASSPALGSSYEQYF. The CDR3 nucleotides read TGTGCCAGCAGCCCCGCGTTGGGGAGCTCCTACGAGCAGTACTTC.

The CDR3 bases are TGTGCCAGCAGTTACTCGGGGACAGGGGGCGAGCAGTACTTC. Its protein product is CASSYSGTGGEQYF. This chain uses TRBV6-5 with TRBJ2-7; 11 nucleotides align to TRBD1. Germline trimming cut 0 bases from V and 6 bases from J; bases unmatched to any gene: 1. Germline CDR1 MNHEY, CDR2 SVGAGI. This CDR3 contains 14 residues.

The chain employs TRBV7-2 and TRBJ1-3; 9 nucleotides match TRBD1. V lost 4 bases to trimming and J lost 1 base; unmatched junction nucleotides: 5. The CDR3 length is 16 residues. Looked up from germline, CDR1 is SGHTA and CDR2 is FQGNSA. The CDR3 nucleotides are TGTGCCAGCAGCTCCGAACAGGGGGCTTCTGGAAACACCATATATTTT. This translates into CASSSEQGASGNTIYF.

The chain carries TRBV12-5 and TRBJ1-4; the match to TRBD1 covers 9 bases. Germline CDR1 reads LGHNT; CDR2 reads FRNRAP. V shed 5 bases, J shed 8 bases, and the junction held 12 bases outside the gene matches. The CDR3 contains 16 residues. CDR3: CASGPFDRGTSEKLFF. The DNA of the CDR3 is TGTGCTAGTGGTCCTTTCGACAGGGGGACAAGCGAAAAACTGTTTTTT.

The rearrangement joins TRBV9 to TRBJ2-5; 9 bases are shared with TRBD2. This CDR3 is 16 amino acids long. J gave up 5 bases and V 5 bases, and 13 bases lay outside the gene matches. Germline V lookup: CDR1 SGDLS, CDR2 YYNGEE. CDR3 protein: CASSDPGTSSCETQYF. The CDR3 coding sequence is TGTGCCAGCAGTGACCCCGGGACTAGCTCATGTGAGACCCAGTACTTC.

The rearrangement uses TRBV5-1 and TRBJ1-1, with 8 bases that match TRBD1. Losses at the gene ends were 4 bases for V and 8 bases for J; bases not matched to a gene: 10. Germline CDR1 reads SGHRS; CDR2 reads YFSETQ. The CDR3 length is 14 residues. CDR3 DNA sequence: TGCGCCAGCAGCCAAAGACAGGGGACCAGAGAAGCTTTCTTT. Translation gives CASSQRQGTREAFF.

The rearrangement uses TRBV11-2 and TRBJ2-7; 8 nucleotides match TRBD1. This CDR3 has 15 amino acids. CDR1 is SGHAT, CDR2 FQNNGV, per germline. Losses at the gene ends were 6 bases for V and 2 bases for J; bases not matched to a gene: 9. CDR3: CASSTHRDRTYEQYF. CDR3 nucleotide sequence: TGTGCCAGCAGTACCCACCGGGACAGGACCTACGAGCAGTACTTC.

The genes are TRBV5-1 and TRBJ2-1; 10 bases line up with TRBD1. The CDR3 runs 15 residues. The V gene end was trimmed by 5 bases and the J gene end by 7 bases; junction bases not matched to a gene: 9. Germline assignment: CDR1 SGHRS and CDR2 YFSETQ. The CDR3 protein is CASRLTGGKINEQFF. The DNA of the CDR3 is TGCGCCAGCAGGCTGACAGGGGGCAAAATAAATGAGCAGTTCTTC. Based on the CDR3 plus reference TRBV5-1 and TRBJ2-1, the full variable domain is KAGVTQTPRYLIKTRGQQVTLSCSPISGHRSVSWYQQTPGQGLQFLFEYFSETQRNKGNFPGRFSGRQFSNSRSEMNVSTLELGDSALYLCASRLTGGKINEQFFGPGTRLTVL.

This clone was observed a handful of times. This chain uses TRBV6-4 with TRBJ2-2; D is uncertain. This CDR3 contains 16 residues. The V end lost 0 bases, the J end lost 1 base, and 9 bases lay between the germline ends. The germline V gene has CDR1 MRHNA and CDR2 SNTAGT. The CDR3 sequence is CASSDSGSGNTGELFF. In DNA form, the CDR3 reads TGTGCCAGCAGTGACTCTGGCTCGGGGAACACCGGGGAGCTGTTTTTT.

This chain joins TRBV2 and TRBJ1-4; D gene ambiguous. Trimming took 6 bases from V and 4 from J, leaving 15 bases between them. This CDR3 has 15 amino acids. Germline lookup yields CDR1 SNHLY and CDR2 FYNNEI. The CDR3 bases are TGTGCCAGCAGCCTCGCAGGTAGAGATAATGAAAAACTGTTTTTT. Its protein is CASSLAGRDNEKLFF.

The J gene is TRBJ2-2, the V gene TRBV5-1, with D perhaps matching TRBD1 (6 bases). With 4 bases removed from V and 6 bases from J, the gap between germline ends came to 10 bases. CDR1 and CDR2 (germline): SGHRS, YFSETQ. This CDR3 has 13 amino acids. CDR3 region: CASSIQGSGELFF. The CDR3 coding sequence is TGCGCCAGCAGCATACAGGGTTCCGGGGAGCTGTTTTTT.

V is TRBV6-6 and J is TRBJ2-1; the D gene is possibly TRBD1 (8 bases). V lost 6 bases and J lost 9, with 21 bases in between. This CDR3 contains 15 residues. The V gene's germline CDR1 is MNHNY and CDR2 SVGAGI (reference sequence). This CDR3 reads CASRTGGVGEIEQFF. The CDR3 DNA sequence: TGTGCCAGCAGAACAGGGGGGGTAGGTGAAATTGAGCAGTTCTTC.